One and the same sample provided the 4 T cell receptor beta chains below, sequenced in a study of STAT5B mutations in CD4+ large granular lymphocyte leukemia. The protocol was immunoSEQ multiplex PCR, while the TCRdb copy is restricted to in-frame clones and leaves out a portion. The sample records under 35,000 clones, around four fifths being singletons. The sequenced material came from CD4+ T cells from blood buffy coats. The receptors originated from a human donor in good health.

The chain uses TRBV6-4 and TRBJ2-2; D ambiguous. In germline, CDR1 is MRHNA, CDR2 SNTAGT. Trimming stripped 3 bases from V and 1 base from J, with 9 bases between. The CDR3 sequence is 15 residues long. This chain's CDR3 is CASSESSVNTGELFF. The CDR3 nucleotides are TGTGCCAGCAGTGAGTCGTCAGTGAACACCGGGGAGCTGTTTTTT.

The V and J genes are TRBV7-2 and TRBJ1-2; D uncertain. This CDR3 has 12 residues. Trimming stripped 3 bases from V and 11 bases from J, with 13 bases between. CDR1 is SGHTA, CDR2 FQGNSA, per germline. Here the CDR3 reads CASSLAQNSYTF. The CDR3 DNA reads TGTGCCAGCAGCTTGGCACAGAATTCATACACCTTC.

This chain links TRBV7-2 with TRBJ2-7; D is possibly TRBD1 (6 bases). Germline lookup yields CDR1 SGHTA and CDR2 FQGNSA. V shed 5 bases and J shed 6 bases, with 17 bases lying between them. This CDR3 spans 14 amino acids. The CDR3 loop reads CASSTGHESTEQYF. The CDR3 DNA reads TGTGCCAGCAGCACGGGACACGAAAGTACCGAGCAGTACTTC.

The V gene is TRBV5-1, the J gene TRBJ2-7, with TRBD1 as a possible D gene (6 bases). Germline V gene lookup returns CDR1 SGHRS and CDR2 YFSETQ. This CDR3 is 14 amino acids long. V lost 7 bases to trimming and J lost 0 bases, with 14 bases between them. The CDR3 DNA is TGCGCCAGCCAACAGGGTAGCAGCTCCTACGAGCAGTACTTC. This sequence encodes CASQQGSSSYEQYF.